The entry below gives a single T cell receptor (beta chain) sequence along with its context. The sample is drawn from a study of blood T cell repertoires in COVID-19. This CDR3 region has 18 residues. The V segment lost 1 base and the J segment 2 bases; nucleotides outside the gene matches: 12. In germline, CDR1 is LGHNA, CDR2 YNFKEQ. Individuals in the exposed group had encountered a COVID-19 case within 2 weeks preceding study entry. Using immunoSEQ multiplex PCR, the repertoire was profiled, and TCRdb retains in-frame clones only, with some absent. The table shows under 250,000 clones, with over 75% occurring only once.

This TCR was sampled from a woman in her thirties or forties who had been exposed to COVID-19. The gene calls are TRBV4-2 and TRBJ2-3; 7 nucleotides match TRBD2. Sequencing was carried out using PBMCs or T cells enriched from blood (not recorded which). CDR3: CASSQGPGASGFTDTQYF. The CDR3 nucleotides are TGTGCCAGCAGCCAAGGCCCTGGGGCTAGCGGTTTCACAGATACGCAGTATTTT.